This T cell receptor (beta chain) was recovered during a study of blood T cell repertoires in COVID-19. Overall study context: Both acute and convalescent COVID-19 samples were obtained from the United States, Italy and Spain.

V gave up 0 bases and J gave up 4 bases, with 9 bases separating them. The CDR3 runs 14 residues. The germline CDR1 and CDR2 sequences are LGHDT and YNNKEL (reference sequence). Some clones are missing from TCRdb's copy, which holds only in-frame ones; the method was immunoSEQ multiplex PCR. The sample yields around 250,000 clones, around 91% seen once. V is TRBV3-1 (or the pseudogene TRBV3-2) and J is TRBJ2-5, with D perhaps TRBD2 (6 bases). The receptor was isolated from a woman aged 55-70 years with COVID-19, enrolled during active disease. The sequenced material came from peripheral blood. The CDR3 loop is CASSQERGAETQYF. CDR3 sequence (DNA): TGTGCCAGCAGCCAAGAGCGCGGGGCAGAGACCCAGTACTTC.